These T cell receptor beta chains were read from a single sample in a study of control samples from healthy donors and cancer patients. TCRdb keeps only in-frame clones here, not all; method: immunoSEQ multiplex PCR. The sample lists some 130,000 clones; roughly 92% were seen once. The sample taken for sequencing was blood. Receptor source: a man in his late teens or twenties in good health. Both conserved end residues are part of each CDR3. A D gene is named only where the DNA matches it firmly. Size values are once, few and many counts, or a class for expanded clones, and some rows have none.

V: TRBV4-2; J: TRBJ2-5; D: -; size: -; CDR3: CASSQEGNSFETQYF; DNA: TGTGCCAGCAGCCAAGAGGGGAATAGCTTCGAGACCCAGTACTTC
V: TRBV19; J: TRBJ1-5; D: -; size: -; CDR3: CASGVGSYSNQPQHF; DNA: TGTGCCAGTGGGGTTGGTTCATATAGCAATCAGCCCCAGCATTTT
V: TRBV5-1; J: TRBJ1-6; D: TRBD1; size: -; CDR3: CASTPGQWDSPLHF; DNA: TGCGCCAGCACCCCGGGACAGTGGGATTCACCCCTCCACTTT
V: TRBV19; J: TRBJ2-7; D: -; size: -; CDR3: CASSIRTYYEQYF; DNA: TGTGCCAGTAGTATACGCACGTACTACGAGCAGTACTTC
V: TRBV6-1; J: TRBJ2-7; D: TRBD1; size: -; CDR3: CASSDPGTEGSYEQYF; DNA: TGTGCCAGCAGTGACCCCGGGACAGAGGGATCCTACGAGCAGTACTTC
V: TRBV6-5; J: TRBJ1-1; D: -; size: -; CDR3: CASSYSSSRPEAFF; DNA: TGTGCCAGCAGTTACTCCAGTAGTCGGCCTGAAGCTTTCTTT
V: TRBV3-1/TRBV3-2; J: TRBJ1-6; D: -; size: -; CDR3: CASSQGGTDGALHF; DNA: TGTGCCAGCAGCCAAGGTGGCACAGATGGGGCCCTCCACTTT
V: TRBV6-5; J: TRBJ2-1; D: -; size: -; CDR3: CASSYLGNEQFF; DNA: TGTGCCAGCAGTTATCTGGGTAATGAGCAGTTCTTC
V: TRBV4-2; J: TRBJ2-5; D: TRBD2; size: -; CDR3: CASTPNALSLAGEETQYF; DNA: TGTGCCAGCACCCCGAATGCCCTATCACTAGCGGGGGAAGAGACCCAGTACTTC
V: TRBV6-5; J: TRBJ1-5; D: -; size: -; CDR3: CASTEGQVSEPQHF; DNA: TGTGCCAGCACCGAGGGCCAAGTGTCGGAGCCCCAGCATTTT
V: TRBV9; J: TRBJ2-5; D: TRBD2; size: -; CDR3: CASSFGTSGGDETQYF; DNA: TGTGCCAGCAGCTTCGGGACTAGCGGGGGGGATGAGACCCAGTACTTC
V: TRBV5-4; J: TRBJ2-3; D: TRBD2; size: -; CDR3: CASRHIGASGGAKSTDTQYF; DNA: TGTGCCAGCCGCCATATTGGGGCTAGCGGGGGGGCCAAGAGCACAGATACGCAGTATTTT
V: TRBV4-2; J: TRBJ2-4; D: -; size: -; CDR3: CASSQESRRGSKNIQYF; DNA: TGTGCCAGCAGCCAAGAGTCTCGCCGGGGGTCCAAAAACATTCAGTACTTC
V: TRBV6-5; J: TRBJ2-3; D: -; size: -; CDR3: CASSRQVTDTQYF; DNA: TGTGCCAGCAGTCGACAGGTCACAGATACGCAGTATTTT
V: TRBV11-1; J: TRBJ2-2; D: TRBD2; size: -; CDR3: CASSSGLAVNTGELFF; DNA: TGTGCCAGCAGCTCGGGACTAGCGGTGAACACCGGGGAGCTGTTTTTT
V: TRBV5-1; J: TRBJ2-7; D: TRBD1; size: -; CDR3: CASSLGGQGYEQYF; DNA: TGCGCCAGCAGCTTGGGGGGACAGGGTTACGAGCAGTACTTC
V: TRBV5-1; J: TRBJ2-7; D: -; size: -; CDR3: CASSLAGTNYEQYF; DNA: TGCGCCAGCAGCTTGGCTGGGACAAACTACGAGCAGTACTTC
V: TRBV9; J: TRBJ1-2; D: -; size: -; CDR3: CASSTGLAIYGYTF; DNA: TGTGCCAGCAGCACGGGACTTGCTATCTATGGCTACACCTTC
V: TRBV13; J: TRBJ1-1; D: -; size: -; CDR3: CASSSDSLNGPKNTEAFF; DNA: TGTGCCAGCAGCTCCGATTCCTTGAACGGACCCAAGAACACTGAAGCTTTCTTT
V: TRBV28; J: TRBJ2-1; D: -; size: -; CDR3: CASSLPGEGDEQFF; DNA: TGTGCCAGCAGTTTACCAGGGGAGGGGGATGAGCAGTTCTTC
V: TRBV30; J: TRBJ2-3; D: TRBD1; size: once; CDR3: CAWSPMDRVADTQYF; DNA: TGTGCCTGGAGTCCAATGGACAGGGTCGCAGATACGCAGTATTTT
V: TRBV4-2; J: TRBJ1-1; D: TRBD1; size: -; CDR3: CASSQDRRTGTANTEAFF; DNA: TGTGCCAGCAGCCAAGACCGCCGGACCGGGACAGCAAACACTGAAGCTTTCTTT
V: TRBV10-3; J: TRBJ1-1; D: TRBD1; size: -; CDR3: CAISPRDRGRGGTEAFF; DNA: TGTGCCATCAGTCCCCGGGACAGGGGCAGAGGGGGCACTGAAGCTTTCTTT
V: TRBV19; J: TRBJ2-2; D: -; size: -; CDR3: CASSILGTGELFF; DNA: TGTGCCAGTAGTATTTTGGGGACCGGGGAGCTGTTTTTT
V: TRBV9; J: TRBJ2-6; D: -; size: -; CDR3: CASSAPLRIGSSGANVLTF; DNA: TGTGCCAGCAGCGCTCCCCTTCGGATAGGGAGCTCTGGGGCCAACGTCCTGACTTTC
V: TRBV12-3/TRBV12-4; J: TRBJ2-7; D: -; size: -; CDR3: CASSSYEQYF; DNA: TGTGCCAGCAGTTCCTACGAGCAGTACTTC
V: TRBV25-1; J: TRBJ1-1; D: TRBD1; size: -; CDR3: CASSGTGTNTEAFF; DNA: TGTGCCAGCAGTGGGACAGGGACAAACACTGAAGCTTTCTTT
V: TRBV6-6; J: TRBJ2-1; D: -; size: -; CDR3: CASSLRGGAGNEQFF; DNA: TGTGCCAGCAGCCTTCGTGGGGGGGCAGGGAATGAGCAGTTCTTC
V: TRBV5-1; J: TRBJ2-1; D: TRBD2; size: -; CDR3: CASSPRLAGGEYNEQFF; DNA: TGCGCCAGCAGCCCGAGGCTAGCGGGGGGGGAATACAATGAGCAGTTCTTC
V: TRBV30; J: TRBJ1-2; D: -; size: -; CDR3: CAWNRPGNYGYTF; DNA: TGTGCCTGGAACAGGCCGGGAAACTATGGCTACACCTTC
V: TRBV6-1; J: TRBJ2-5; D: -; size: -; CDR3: CASSEGKGSGAETQYF; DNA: TGTGCCAGCAGTGAAGGGAAAGGATCTGGGGCGGAGACCCAGTACTTC
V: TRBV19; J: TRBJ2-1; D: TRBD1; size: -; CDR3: CASSLRGQGAGNEQFF; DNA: TGTGCCAGTAGTTTAAGGGGACAGGGGGCGGGTAATGAGCAGTTCTTC
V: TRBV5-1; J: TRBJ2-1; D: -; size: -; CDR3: CASSWGTPGYNEQFF; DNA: TGCGCCAGCAGCTGGGGGACACCCGGCTACAATGAGCAGTTCTTC
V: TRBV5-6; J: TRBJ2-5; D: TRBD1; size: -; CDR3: CASSLDLGVRGETQYF; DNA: TGTGCCAGCAGCTTGGATCTCGGGGTCAGGGGGGAGACCCAGTACTTC
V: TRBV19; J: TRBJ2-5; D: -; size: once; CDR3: CASSIVGAGQETQYF; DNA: TGTGCCAGTAGTATAGTTGGGGCAGGTCAAGAGACCCAGTACTTC
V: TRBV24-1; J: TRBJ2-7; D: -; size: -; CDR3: CATSALSTSYEQYF; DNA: TGTGCCACCAGTGCCCTTTCGACCTCCTACGAGCAGTACTTC
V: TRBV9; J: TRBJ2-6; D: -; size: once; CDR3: CASSQTQVTGANVLTF; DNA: TGTGCCAGCAGCCAGACGCAGGTGACTGGGGCCAACGTCCTGACTTTC
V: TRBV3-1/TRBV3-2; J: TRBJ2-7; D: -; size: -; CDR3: CASSQAGNYEQYF; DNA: TGTGCCAGCAGCCAGGCAGGAAACTACGAGCAGTACTTC
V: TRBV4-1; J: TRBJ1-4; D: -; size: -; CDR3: CASSQVANEKLFF; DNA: TGCGCCAGCAGCCAAGTTGCGAATGAAAAACTGTTTTTT
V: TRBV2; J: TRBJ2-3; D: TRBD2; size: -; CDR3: CASRLAGGTDTQYF; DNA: TGTGCCAGCAGGCTAGCGGGGGGGACAGATACGCAGTATTTT
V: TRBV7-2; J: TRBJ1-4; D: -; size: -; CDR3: CASSLDGQLNEKLFF; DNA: TGTGCCAGCAGCTTAGACGGGCAACTTAATGAAAAACTGTTTTTT
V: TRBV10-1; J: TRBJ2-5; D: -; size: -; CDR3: CASSGSIQETQYF; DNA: TGCGCCAGCAGTGGTAGTATTCAAGAGACCCAGTACTTC
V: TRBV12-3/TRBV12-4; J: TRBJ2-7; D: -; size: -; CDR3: CASSLIVGNEQYF; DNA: TGTGCCAGCAGTTTAATCGTCGGTAACGAGCAGTACTTC
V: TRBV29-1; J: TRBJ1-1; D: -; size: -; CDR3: CSVGGGRDEAFF; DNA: TGCAGCGTTGGCGGGGGGCGGGATGAAGCTTTCTTT
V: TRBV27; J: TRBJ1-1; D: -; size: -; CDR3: CASRYSGAGTEAFF; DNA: TGTGCCAGCAGATACTCAGGGGCCGGCACTGAAGCTTTCTTT
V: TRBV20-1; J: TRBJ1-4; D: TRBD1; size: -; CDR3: CSAGTGEKLFF; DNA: TGCAGTGCTGGGACAGGGGAAAAACTGTTTTTT
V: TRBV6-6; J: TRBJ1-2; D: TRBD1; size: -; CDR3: CASRKTGDPTNYGYTF; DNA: TGTGCCAGCAGAAAAACAGGGGACCCCACTAACTATGGCTACACCTTC
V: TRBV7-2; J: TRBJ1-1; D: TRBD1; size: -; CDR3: CASSRGQGVEAFF; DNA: TGTGCCAGCAGCCGGGGACAGGGTGTCGAAGCTTTCTTT
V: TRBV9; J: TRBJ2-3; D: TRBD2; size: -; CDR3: CASSSRWLAGGGTQYF; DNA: TGTGCCAGCAGCTCCCGATGGCTAGCGGGGGGAGGTACGCAGTATTTT
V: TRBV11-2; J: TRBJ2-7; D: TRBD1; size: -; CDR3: CASSLRVLGTGVHEQYF; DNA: TGTGCCAGCAGCTTACGGGTCCTCGGGACAGGGGTCCACGAGCAGTACTTC
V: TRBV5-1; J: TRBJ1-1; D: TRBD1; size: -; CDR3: CASTSGGKTNTEAFF; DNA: TGCGCCAGCACCTCAGGGGGCAAAACGAACACTGAAGCTTTCTTT
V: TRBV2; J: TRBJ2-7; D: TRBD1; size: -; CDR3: CASSEGSGQGTYEQYF; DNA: TGTGCCAGCAGTGAAGGGTCGGGACAGGGAACCTACGAGCAGTACTTC
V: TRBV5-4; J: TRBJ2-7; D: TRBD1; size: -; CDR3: CASTKGWGQRDEQYF; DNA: TGTGCCAGCACAAAAGGGTGGGGACAGAGGGACGAGCAGTACTTC
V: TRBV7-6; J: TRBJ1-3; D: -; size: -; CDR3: CASSPGHSISGNTIYF; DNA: TGTGCCAGCAGCCCTGGACATTCTATCTCTGGAAACACCATATATTTT
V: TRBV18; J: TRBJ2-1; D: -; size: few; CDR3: CASSPPSRGDEQFF; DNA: TGTGCCAGCTCACCACCGTCCAGGGGGGATGAGCAGTTCTTC
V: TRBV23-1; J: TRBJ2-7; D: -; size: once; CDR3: CASSIIASGLPYEQYF; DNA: TGCGCCAGCAGTATCATCGCCTCGGGACTCCCCTACGAGCAGTACTTC
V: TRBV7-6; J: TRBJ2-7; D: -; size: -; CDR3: CASSGYSGHEQYF; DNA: TGTGCCAGCAGCGGATATAGCGGCCACGAGCAGTACTTC